This passage covers 27 T cell receptor beta chains from one sample sequenced in a study of blood T cell repertoires in COVID-19. Clones were sequenced by immunoSEQ multiplex PCR, and TCRdb holds only the in-frame ones, with some missing. The table records 150,000 to 200,000 clones, 89% of them present only once. The sequencing sample was made of peripheral blood. These receptors all come from a man aged 18-30 years who had recovered from COVID-19.

The gene calls are TRBV7-2 and TRBJ2-3; 10 bases map to TRBD2. The trim removed 2 bases at V and 1 base at J, leaving 3 bases unmatched. CDR1 is SGHTA and CDR2 is FQGNSA in the germline V gene. There are 16 residues in the CDR3. Here the CDR3 DNA reads TGTGCCAGCAGCTTACTAGCGGGAGAGCGCACAGATACGCAGTATTTT. This codes for CASSLLAGERTDTQYF.

The chain is built from TRBV4-3 and TRBJ2-7; weak D call: TRBD1 (6 bases). The length of the CDR3 is 15 residues. In germline, CDR1 is LGHNA, CDR2 YSLEER. V gave up 0 bases and J gave up 3 bases, with 12 bases separating them. The CDR3 coding sequence is TGCGCCAGCAGCCAAGATCAGCAGGGGTACTACGAGCAGTACTTC. Its protein product is CASSQDQQGYYEQYF.

The table lists this clone with a count of one. The chain couples TRBV29-1 to TRBJ2-7; a weak D match, TRBD1 (5 bases). The CDR3 has 11 residues. Trimming left V 4 bases short and J 3 bases short, with 7 bases between. Germline V lookup: CDR1 SQVTM, CDR2 ANQGSEA. The CDR3 DNA follows: TGCAGCGTTGTCAGGGACTACGAGCAGTACTTC. Translation gives CSVVRDYEQYF.

This CDR3 is CASSPGQRKSSYEQYF. The CDR3 DNA reads as TGTGCCAGCAGCCCGGGACAGCGAAAAAGCTCCTACGAGCAGTACTTC. J is TRBJ2-7 and V is TRBV7-3; 7 bases align to TRBD1. The J segment lost 0 bases and the V segment lost 5 bases, leaving 10 bases of the junction unmatched. The V gene's germline CDR1 is SGHTA and CDR2 FQGTGA. CDR3 length: 16 residues. The full variable domain, its missing parts supplied by reference TRBV7-3 and TRBJ2-7, is GAGVSQTPSNKVTEKGKYVELRCDPISGHTALYWYRQSLGQGPEFLIYFQGTGAADDSGLPNDRFFAVRPEGSVSTLKIQRTERGDSAVYLCASSPGQRKSSYEQYFGPGTRLTVT.

This clone is a singleton in its sample. This sequence joins TRBV27 and TRBJ2-7; D gene uncertain. This CDR3 is built from 15 residues. Trimming stripped 4 bases from V and 2 bases from J, with 15 bases between. CDR1 is MNHEY, CDR2 SMNVEV, per germline (reference sequence). Written as DNA, the CDR3 is TGTGCCAGCAGTTCCCCGCAGTTGAAAGCCTACGAGCAGTACTTC. Its protein product is CASSSPQLKAYEQYF.

The V gene is TRBV18, the J gene TRBJ2-7; TRBD1 agrees at 7 bases. Germline V gives CDR1 KGHSH, CDR2 LQKENI. CDR3 length equals 14 residues. V was clipped by 5 bases and J by 2 bases; unmatched bases: 6. The CDR3 spells CASSEDRLAYEQYF. The CDR3 DNA reads TGTGCCAGCTCAGAGGACAGGCTAGCCTACGAGCAGTACTTC. Full variable domain (remainder filled in from reference TRBV18 and TRBJ2-7): NAGVMQNPRHLVRRRGQEARLRCSPMKGHSHVYWYRQLPEEGLKFMVYLQKENIIDESGMPKERFSAEFPKEGPSILRIQQVVRGDSAAYFCASSEDRLAYEQYFGPGTRLTVT.

The chain has TRBV5-1 and TRBJ2-7, with D possibly being TRBD2 (6 bases). The CDR3 consists of 15 residues. The germline V gene has CDR1 SGHRS and CDR2 YFSETQ. Trimming shortened V by 0 bases and J by 4 bases, and 14 bases separated the two germline ends. CDR3 sequence: CASSLAWGVAYEQYF. The CDR3 DNA sequence: TGCGCCAGCAGCTTGGCCTGGGGGGTGGCTTACGAGCAGTACTTC.

The chain employs TRBV30 and TRBJ2-1; possibly TRBD2 for D (6 bases). Deletions cut 1 base from V and 3 bases from J, with 19 bases between. CDR3 length: 17 amino acids. Germline V gene lookup returns CDR1 GTSNPN and CDR2 SVGIG (reference sequence). CDR3 protein: CAWSARLGRLDYNEQFF. The CDR3 coding sequence is TGTGCCTGGAGTGCCCGCCTAGGGCGACTAGACTACAATGAGCAGTTCTTC.

The chain combines TRBV20-1 with TRBJ2-1, with D perhaps TRBD2 (6 bases). The V gene's germline CDR1 is DFQATT and CDR2 SNEGSKA (reference sequence). Trimming cost V 3 bases and J 0 bases, with 15 bases left between them. This CDR3 spans 16 amino acids. The CDR3 DNA sequence: TGCAGTGCTAGTAGGGTCGGGAGTCCCTCCTACAATGAGCAGTTCTTC. Translation gives CSASRVGSPSYNEQFF.

The chain recombines TRBV9 with TRBJ2-1; D is perhaps TRBD2 (5 bases). The germline V and J ends were trimmed by 4 bases and 4 bases, with 18 bases remaining between them. Germline assignment: CDR1 SGDLS and CDR2 YYNGEE. The CDR3 runs to 16 residues. CDR3 DNA sequence: TGTGCCAGCAGCCCGTCTTACTCGGACTTTTACAATGAGCAGTTCTTC. Its protein product is CASSPSYSDFYNEQFF.

The chain joins TRBV11-2 to TRBJ1-1, with TRBD1 matching 7 bases. The CDR3 covers 15 residues. Germline CDR1 reads SGHAT; CDR2 reads FQNNGV. V dropped 3 bases and J dropped 1; count of bases not matched to a gene: 5. CDR3 nucleotide sequence: TGTGCCAGCAGCTTCTCCGGACAGGCGAACACTGAAGCTTTCTTT. Translating gives CASSFSGQANTEAFF.

V gene TRBV27 combines with J gene TRBJ2-7; tentatively, D is TRBD1 (5 bases). Trimming left V 6 bases short and J 2 bases short, with 14 bases between. The CDR3 length is 14 residues. CDR1 is MNHEY, CDR2 SMNVEV, per germline (reference sequence). The CDR3 DNA follows: TGTGCCAGCAGCCTCGGGCCAGGGCCCTACGAGCAGTACTTC. Its translation is CASSLGPGPYEQYF.

The rearrangement uses TRBV10-3 and TRBJ1-2; TRBD1 matches 7 bases. Germline CDR1 reads ENHRY; CDR2 reads SYGVKD. There are 14 residues in the CDR3. V trimming: 6 bases; J trimming: 6 bases; junction bases outside the gene matches: 10. The CDR3: CAIRGTAANDGYTF. CDR3 bases: TGTGCCATCAGGGGGACAGCGGCAAATGATGGCTACACCTTC.

The chain carries TRBV11-2 and TRBJ2-2, with a possible D match to TRBD1 (6 bases). Per germline, CDR1 SGHAT and CDR2 FQNNGV. CDR3 length: 15 amino acids. V lost 10 bases and J lost 2, with 17 bases in between. The CDR3, as DNA: TGTGCCATACAGGGTAGGGGCCCAAACACCGGGGAGCTGTTTTTT. Translated, it gives CAIQGRGPNTGELFF.

The chain joins TRBV3-1 (or the pseudogene TRBV3-2) to TRBJ2-6; D might be TRBD1 (5 bases). Germline assignment: CDR1 LGHDT and CDR2 YNNKEL (reference sequence). CDR3 length: 18 amino acids. The ends were cut back, 0 bases at V and 4 bases at J, with 16 bases in the middle. CDR3 loop: CASSQDRGSFSGANVLTF. DNA of the CDR3: TGTGCCAGCAGCCAAGATAGGGGAAGTTTTTCAGGGGCCAACGTCCTGACTTTC.

V is TRBV19 and J is TRBJ2-6; D gene uncertain. CDR3 length equals 14 residues. Trimming pared 4 bases from V and 1 base from J, leaving 5 bases between. Per the germline V gene, CDR1 is LNHDA and CDR2 is SQIVND (reference sequence). The CDR3 bases are TGTGCCAGTAGTACCCAGTCTGGGGCCAACGTCCTGACTTTC. Its translation: CASSTQSGANVLTF.

This clone was seen only once. The chain combines TRBV4-1 with TRBJ1-3, with D possibly TRBD1 on 6 matching bases. V was trimmed by 4 bases and J by 4 bases, leaving 11 bases between them. Looked up from germline, CDR1 is MGHRA and CDR2 is YSYEKL. CDR3 length: 14 amino acids. CDR3 DNA: TGCGCCAGCAGCCGTACAGGGCTCGGAAACACCATATATTTT. Its translation is CASSRTGLGNTIYF.

The V and J genes are TRBV15 and TRBJ2-7; TRBD1 matches at 8 bases. CDR3 size: 15 residues. V was clipped by 2 bases and J by 6 bases; unmatched bases: 9. The germline gives CDR1 LNHNV, CDR2 YYDKDF (reference sequence). The CDR3 region is CATSRTRDRSIEQYF. The DNA for the CDR3 is TGTGCCACCAGCAGAACCCGGGACAGGTCTATCGAGCAGTACTTC.

The rearrangement uses TRBV28 and TRBJ1-2, with D uncertain. From germline, CDR1 is MDHEN and CDR2 SYDVKM. The CDR3 runs to 15 residues. V lost 1 base and J 2 bases, leaving 11 bases between the germline ends. The CDR3 reads CASSLSGEWNYGYTF. CDR3 nucleotide sequence: TGTGCCAGCAGTTTATCCGGGGAATGGAACTATGGCTACACCTTC.

The chain employs TRBV19 and TRBJ1-1, with 8 bases identical to TRBD1. This CDR3 contains 15 residues. J lost 11 bases, V lost 2 bases, and 13 bases had no gene match. The germline V gene encodes CDR1 LNHDA and CDR2 SQIVND (reference sequence). CDR3 protein: CASSISQGAAVGAFF. CDR3 in DNA: TGTGCCAGTAGTATATCCCAGGGGGCGGCCGTTGGGGCTTTCTTT.

The chain couples TRBV3-1 (or the pseudogene TRBV3-2) to TRBJ2-5; D unresolved. V gave up 0 bases and J gave up 5 bases, with 4 bases separating them. Germline CDR1 reads LGHDT; CDR2 reads YNNKEL (reference sequence). This CDR3 is 12 amino acids long. The CDR3, as DNA: TGTGCCAGCAGCCAAGATATGGAGACCCAGTACTTC. Amino acid sequence: CASSQDMETQYF.

The gene calls are TRBV19 and TRBJ1-1; no clear D. The V and J ends lost 6 bases and 8 bases respectively, with 13 bases between them. Looked up from germline, CDR1 is LNHDA and CDR2 is SQIVND (reference sequence). CDR3 length equals 12 residues. The CDR3 nucleotides read TGTGCCAGTAGCGTTACAGCGGAGGAAGCTTTCTTT. This encodes CASSVTAEEAFF.

This sequence joins TRBV13 and TRBJ1-4; D unclear. Trimming removed 5 bases at V and 7 bases at J, with 17 bases between. This CDR3 spans 15 amino acids. CDR1 is PRHDT, CDR2 FYEKMQ, per germline (reference sequence). The CDR3, as DNA: TGTGCCAGCAGCCTTTTAGGGAGGAGAGGTGAAAAACTGTTTTTT. Protein sequence: CASSLLGRRGEKLFF.

The V call is TRBV5-4, the J call TRBJ2-5; 13 nucleotides line up with TRBD2. This CDR3 is built from 16 residues. CDR1 and CDR2 from the germline V gene are SGHNT and YYREEE (reference sequence). Trimming cost V 4 bases and J 3 bases; bases outside gene matches: 6. CDR3 bases: TGTGCCAGCAGCCCCACCGGGACTAGCGGGAAAGAGACCCAGTACTTC. This codes for CASSPTGTSGKETQYF.

The V gene is TRBV7-9, the J gene TRBJ2-7; no clear D. Trimming cost V 4 bases and J 2 bases, with 12 bases left between them. Germline V gene sequence: CDR1 SEHNR, CDR2 FQNEAQ (reference sequence). The CDR3 is 14 amino acids. The chain's CDR3 is CASSSPDRAYEQYF. In DNA, the CDR3 is TGTGCCAGCAGCTCCCCCGATCGGGCCTACGAGCAGTACTTC.

The table lists this clone with a count of one. The rearrangement links TRBV10-3 to TRBJ1-2; no firm D call. Germline lookup yields CDR1 ENHRY and CDR2 SYGVKD. V was pared by 0 bases and J by 7 bases, with 12 bases between. CDR3 size: 14 residues. As DNA, the CDR3 is TGTGCCATCAGTGAGTCGACGACTTCGGGTGGCTACACCTTC. This sequence encodes CAISESTTSGGYTF.

This chain connects TRBV7-2 to TRBJ1-5, with 8 bases aligning to TRBD1. From germline, CDR1 is SGHTA and CDR2 FQGNSA. The junction had 5 bases not matched to a gene; V was cut back by 1 base and J by 6 bases. The CDR3 is 15 residues long. The CDR3 DNA sequence: TGTGCCAGCAGCTTAGGGACAGGGTCTTCTCAGCCCCAGCATTTT. Protein product: CASSLGTGSSQPQHF.